The 31 T cell receptor beta chains listed next were all sequenced from one sample in a study of radiation and T cells in renal cell carcinoma. TCRdb keeps only in-frame clones here, not all; method: immunoSEQ multiplex PCR. The sample carries 150,000 or so clones, less than 90% recorded once. Time point of the sample: baseline pretreatment blood. Treatment specified: 15 Gy SBRT to primary tumor, nephrectomy 4 weeks later. The sequencing here drew on blood, taken from a patient whose treatment included radiotherapy and nephrectomy. The receptors were gathered from a woman between 70 and 85 years old with renal cell carcinoma.

This clone has more than one count but fewer than ten. V is TRBV27 and J is TRBJ1-2, with D possibly TRBD1 on 5 matching bases. The CDR3 has 14 residues. Germline lookup yields CDR1 MNHEY and CDR2 SMNVEV (reference sequence). Trimming took 0 bases from V and 6 from J, leaving 11 bases between them. The CDR3 reads CASSLSRGSDGYTF. The CDR3 DNA sequence: TGTGCCAGCAGTTTATCTCGGGGCTCCGATGGCTACACCTTC.

This rearrangement joins TRBV5-4 to TRBJ2-5; D ambiguous. Trimming took 0 bases from V and 4 from J, leaving 7 bases between them. The CDR3 is made up of 13 amino acids. In germline, CDR1 is SGHNT, CDR2 YYREEE (reference sequence). The DNA for the CDR3 is TGTGCCAGCAGCTTGGCGGTTGGAGAGACCCAGTACTTC. It yields the protein CASSLAVGETQYF.

This clone was counted a single time. The DNA is omitted, as the CDR3 cannot be located on it reliably, and the CDR3 follows TCRdb's listing. The chain has TRBV28 and TRBJ1-2. Germline CDR1 and CDR2: MDHEN and SYDVKM. The CDR3 is 12 residues long, counting both termini. The CDR3 sequence: CASSSSLLRYTF.

The chain recombines TRBV7-2 with TRBJ2-3, with 9 bases matching TRBD2. CDR3 length: 16 amino acids. Germline trimming cut 1 base from V and 4 bases from J; bases unmatched to any gene: 6. CDR1 and CDR2 from the germline V gene are SGHTA and FQGNSA. The CDR3 sequence is CASSLVGGGAADTQYF. The CDR3 DNA reads as TGTGCCAGCAGCTTAGTGGGCGGGGGGGCAGCAGATACGCAGTATTTT. The full variable domain, in which reference TRBV7-2 and TRBJ2-3 provide the parts outside the CDR3, is GAGVSQSPSNKVTEKGKDVELRCDPISGHTALYWYRQSLGQGLEFLIYFQGNSAPDKSGLPSDRFSAERTGGSVSTLTIQRTQQEDSAVYLCASSLVGGGAADTQYFGPGTRLTVL.

This chain uses TRBV5-4 with TRBJ1-1, with D perhaps TRBD1 (5 bases). Between the trimmed V and J ends, which lost 3 bases and 1 base, there was a span of 10 bases. Germline values: CDR1 SGHNT, CDR2 YYREEE (reference sequence). This CDR3 is 14 amino acids long. CDR3 sequence reads: CASSYGAANTEAFF. CDR3 DNA sequence: TGTGCCAGCAGCTATGGGGCGGCGAACACTGAAGCTTTCTTT.

In its sample, this clone was seen once. V usage is TRBV4-3 and J usage is TRBJ2-3, with 7 positions matching TRBD1. Germline-derived CDR1 and CDR2 are LGHNA and YSLEER. V trimming: 0 bases; J trimming: 0 bases; junction bases outside the gene matches: 3. The CDR3 is 16 residues long. CDR3 loop: CASSQDEGQSTDTQYF. CDR3 DNA sequence: TGCGCCAGCAGCCAAGATGAGGGACAGAGCACAGATACGCAGTATTTT.

The rearrangement links TRBV6-4 to TRBJ2-7, with TRBD2 matching 12 bases. Germline V gene data show CDR1 as MRHNA and CDR2 as SNTAGT. Trimming took 4 bases from V and 1 from J; bases not matched to a gene: 2. The CDR3 contains 15 residues. The CDR3, as DNA: TGTGCCAGCAGTGCACTAGCGGGGGGATCCTACGAGCAGTACTTC. This translates into CASSALAGGSYEQYF.

V is TRBV12-1 and J is TRBJ2-1; TRBD2 is the table's D call, not checked against the DNA. TRBV12-1 is designated a pseudogene. The CDR3 sequence is 18 residues long. CDR3 sequence reads: CASSTAGTSGGPGNEQFF. The CDR3 region has the DNA TGTGCCAGCAGCACCGCCGGGACTAGCGGGGGGCCGGGCAATGAGCAGTTCTTC.

The chain uses TRBV5-1 and TRBJ2-5; D is possibly TRBD1 or TRBD2 (6 bases each). CDR3 length: 14 amino acids. The V and J ends lost 4 bases and 5 bases respectively, with 15 bases between them. Germline CDR1 reads SGHRS; CDR2 reads YFSETQ. CDR3 nucleotide sequence: TGCGCCAGCAGCCCGTTGATAGGGGGGGAGACCCAGTACTTC. Translation gives CASSPLIGGETQYF.

The V call is TRBV7-2, the J call TRBJ2-7; D gene unclear. Germline V CDR1 and CDR2: SGHTA, FQGNSA. V shed 1 base and J shed 5 bases, with 15 bases lying between them. CDR3 size: 15 residues. The CDR3 DNA follows: TGTGCCAGCAGCTTAGGGTTCGGGTTAAGGGACGAGCAGTACTTC. This translates into CASSLGFGLRDEQYF.

As DNA, the CDR3 is TGTGCCAGCAGTTTGTTCCGGGTCTATGGCTACACCTTC. It encodes CASSLFRVYGYTF. The V call is TRBV28, the J call TRBJ1-2; D is unresolved. The V gene's germline CDR1 is MDHEN and CDR2 SYDVKM. The CDR3 contains 13 residues. Trimming removed 3 bases at V and 4 bases at J, with 9 bases between.

This clone was recorded only once. The V gene is TRBV4-1, the J gene TRBJ1-1, with D hard to call. V was shortened by 1 base and J by 6 bases, with 12 bases between the two germline ends. The CDR3 contains 14 residues. CDR1 is MGHRA, CDR2 YSYEKL, per germline. CDR3 nucleotide sequence: TGCGCCAGCAGCCAAGGTCCCCTCGGCCCTGAAGCTTTCTTT. Encoded protein: CASSQGPLGPEAFF.

The chain recombines TRBV2 with TRBJ1-5; D is ambiguous. V lost 4 bases to trimming and J lost 14 bases, with 24 bases between them. The CDR3 is 15 residues long. Germline V gives CDR1 SNHLY, CDR2 FYNNEI. The CDR3 nucleotides read TGTGCCAGCAGTGGCCCATATGGCCCTCCGTGGCTCAAGCATTTT. It yields the protein CASSGPYGPPWLKHF. Supplemented by reference TRBV2 and TRBJ1-5, the full variable domain reads EPEVTQTPSHQVTQMGQEVILRCVPISNHLYFYWYRQILGQKVEFLVSFYNNEISEKSEIFDDQFSVERPDGSNFTLKIRSTKLEDSAMYFCASSGPYGPPWLKHFGDGTRLSIL.

The rearrangement links TRBV29-1 to TRBJ1-5; D possibly corresponds to TRBD1 (6 bases). The germline V gene encodes CDR1 SQVTM and CDR2 ANQGSEA. Trimming stripped 3 bases from V and 2 bases from J, with 8 bases between. The CDR3 sequence is 13 residues long. The CDR3 nucleotides read TGCAGCGTTGAGGCAGGGGGCAATCAGCCCCAGCATTTT. Its translation is CSVEAGGNQPQHF. The variable domain in full, completed from reference TRBV29-1 and TRBJ1-5, reads SAVISQKPSRDICQRGTSLTIQCQVDSQVTMMFWYRQQPGQSLTLIATANQGSEATYESGFVIDKFPISRPNLTFSTLTVSNMSPEDSSIYLCSVEAGGNQPQHFGDGTRLSIL.

The rearrangement links TRBV5-6 to TRBJ1-5; TRBD1 matches at 9 bases. The CDR3 spans 18 residues. The junction had 14 bases not matched to a gene; V was cut back by 4 bases and J by 3 bases. CDR1 SGHDT and CDR2 YYEEEE come from the germline V gene. CDR3 DNA: TGTGCCAGCAGCCCCTTTGGGGGACAGGGAAGCACCAATCAGCCCCAGCATTTT. Amino acids: CASSPFGGQGSTNQPQHF. The entire variable domain, with the rest obtained from reference TRBV5-6 and TRBJ1-5, is as follows: DAGVTQSPTHLIKTRGQQVTLRCSPKSGHDTVSWYQQALGQGPQFIFQYYEEEERQRGNFPDRFSGHQFPNYSSELNVNALLLGDSALYLCASSPFGGQGSTNQPQHFGDGTRLSIL.

V gene TRBV6-1 combines with J gene TRBJ2-7; D is possibly TRBD1 (6 bases). This CDR3 contains 14 residues. Germline CDR1 reads MNHNS; CDR2 reads SASEGT. Trimming stripped 5 bases from V and 0 bases from J, with 11 bases between. CDR3 sequence: CASSKTGISYEQYF. For the CDR3, the DNA is TGTGCCAGCAGTAAGACAGGAATCTCCTACGAGCAGTACTTC.

This clone was observed a single time. The CDR3 spells CALEAVFRVWGYTF. CDR3 sequence (DNA): TGTGCCTTGGAAGCCGTTTTTAGGGTGTGGGGCTACACCTTC. The chain recombines TRBV30 with TRBJ1-2; no firm D call. V was clipped by 7 bases and J by 8 bases, with 23 bases between them. CDR1 is GTSNPN, CDR2 SVGIG, per germline (reference sequence). This CDR3 is built from 14 residues.

The rearrangement links TRBV6-6 to TRBJ1-1; TRBD1 aligns across 9 bases. Trimming removed 6 bases from V and 5 bases from J; junction bases left unmatched: 10. The CDR3 is 15 amino acids. Germline V gene sequence: CDR1 MNHNY, CDR2 SVGAGI (reference sequence). As DNA, the CDR3 is TGTGCCAGCAGCCCTGGGGGGACAGGGCTTACTGAAGCTTTCTTT. This codes for CASSPGGTGLTEAFF.

The V and J genes are TRBV2 and TRBJ1-5; a weak D match, TRBD1 (6 bases). Germline V gene sequence: CDR1 SNHLY, CDR2 FYNNEI. Trimming removed 6 bases at V and 5 bases at J, with 14 bases between. The CDR3 has 14 amino acids. For the CDR3, the DNA is TGTGCCAGCAGCCTAGACGGGGGCGATCAGCCCCAGCATTTT. Translation gives CASSLDGGDQPQHF.

This clone has only a few counts. This chain links TRBV19 with TRBJ2-7; D uncertain. CDR1 LNHDA and CDR2 SQIVND come from the germline V gene (reference sequence). V lost 6 bases and J lost 6, with 9 bases in between. The CDR3 contains 11 residues. The chain's CDR3 is CASSTRSEQYF. CDR3 coding DNA: TGTGCCAGTAGCACAAGAAGCGAGCAGTACTTC.

The chain recombines TRBV11-2 with TRBJ2-7; 8 bases line up with TRBD2. Germline trimming cut 5 bases from V and 3 bases from J; bases unmatched to any gene: 0. Germline CDR1 and CDR2: SGHAT and FQNNGV. CDR3 length: 12 residues. CDR3 in amino acids: CASSAGGYEQYF. For the CDR3, the DNA is TGTGCCAGCAGCGCGGGGGGCTACGAGCAGTACTTC.

This chain joins TRBV5-1 and TRBJ2-2; D ambiguous. The CDR3 totals 16 residues. Germline CDR1 SGHRS, CDR2 YFSETQ. Trimming pared 4 bases from V and 0 bases from J, leaving 13 bases between. This CDR3 is CASSLNNGPNTGELFF. CDR3 DNA: TGCGCCAGCAGCCTGAACAACGGCCCGAACACCGGGGAGCTGTTTTTT. The full variable domain, completed using reference TRBV5-1 and TRBJ2-2, is KAGVTQTPRYLIKTRGQQVTLSCSPISGHRSVSWYQQTPGQGLQFLFEYFSETQRNKGNFPGRFSGRQFSNSRSEMNVSTLELGDSALYLCASSLNNGPNTGELFFGEGSRLTVL.

The chain employs TRBV9 and TRBJ2-5; 9 bases align to TRBD2. Trimming at V came to 4 bases and at J to 1 base, leaving 8 bases not matched to a gene. This CDR3 has 16 residues. In germline, CDR1 is SGDLS, CDR2 YYNGEE. The CDR3: CASSPHGLASQETQYF. The CDR3 bases are TGTGCCAGCAGCCCTCATGGACTAGCGAGCCAAGAGACCCAGTACTTC.

The chain joins TRBV19 to TRBJ1-5; 8 positions match TRBD1. In germline, CDR1 is LNHDA, CDR2 SQIVND (reference sequence). The CDR3 sequence is 16 residues long. V lost 4 bases and J lost 3; bases outside the gene matches: 8. In nucleotides, the CDR3 is TGTGCCAGTAGTACAACGGACAGGGCTCTCAATCAGCCCCAGCATTTT. Protein sequence: CASSTTDRALNQPQHF.

There are a few counts of this clone. The DNA of the CDR3 is TGTGCCAGCAGTTTATCCCCATCCTACGAGCAGTACTTC. This gives the protein CASSLSPSYEQYF. The chain recombines TRBV28 with TRBJ2-7; D gene unclear. Germline V gene lookup returns CDR1 MDHEN and CDR2 SYDVKM. V was clipped by 1 base and J by 1 base, with 5 bases between them. The CDR3 has 13 residues.

The V and J genes are TRBV5-1 and TRBJ1-5, with D unclear. Between the trimmed V and J ends, which lost 0 bases and 0 bases, there was a span of 7 bases. The CDR3 is made up of 15 amino acids. Germline-derived CDR1 and CDR2 are SGHRS and YFSETQ. The CDR3 nucleotides are TGCGCCAGCAGCTTGGCGGGTTATAGCAATCAGCCCCAGCATTTT. It specifies CASSLAGYSNQPQHF.

This chain uses TRBV27 with TRBJ1-3, with D possibly being TRBD1 (5 bases). CDR1 is MNHEY, CDR2 SMNVEV, per germline (reference sequence). Trimming cost V 4 bases and J 0 bases, with 13 bases left between them. The CDR3 has 16 amino acids. CDR3 nucleotides: TGTGCCAGCAGTTCTCGGACATTCGGCTCTGGAAACACCATATATTTT. The encoded protein is CASSSRTFGSGNTIYF.

The chain joins TRBV6-5 to TRBJ1-1; TRBD1 matches 7 bases. Trimming at V came to 0 bases and at J to 5 bases, leaving 6 bases not matched to a gene. The CDR3 runs 15 residues. Germline CDR1 and CDR2: MNHEY and SVGAGI. The CDR3 DNA sequence: TGTGCCAGCAGTTACTCCGTGCAGGGGGGGACTGAAGCTTTCTTT. It yields the protein CASSYSVQGGTEAFF.

This chain uses TRBV6-1 with TRBJ2-1; TRBD2 matches at 9 bases. Germline CDR1 reads MNHNS; CDR2 reads SASEGT. This CDR3 contains 17 residues. V trimming: 1 base; J trimming: 2 bases; junction bases outside the gene matches: 6. DNA for the CDR3: TGTGCCAGCAGTGAAGGGTCTCGCGGGGGGGCCTACAATGAGCAGTTCTTC. It yields the protein CASSEGSRGGAYNEQFF.

The chain uses TRBV5-6 and TRBJ2-7; unclear D gene. Germline loops: CDR1 SGHDT, CDR2 YYEEEE. V was pared by 7 bases and J by 3 bases, with 8 bases between. This CDR3 is built from 11 residues. CDR3 nucleotide sequence: TGTGCCAGCGGGCGGCTCTACGAGCAGTACTTC. Amino acids: CASGRLYEQYF.

This chain uses TRBV7-8 with TRBJ1-3; D remains ambiguous. The CDR3 runs 16 residues. CDR1 is SGHVS, CDR2 FQNEAQ, per germline. V was shortened by 5 bases and J by 0 bases, with 14 bases between the two germline ends. The CDR3 DNA reads as TGTGCCAGCAGCCTGATGGCGTTCGTCTCTGGAAACACCATATATTTT. Translation: CASSLMAFVSGNTIYF.